A selection of T cell receptor beta chains follows, all from one sample in a study of T cells in Graves' hyperthyroidism and ophthalmopathy. In TCRdb, the multiplex PCR reads were re-called with MiXCR into one record per CDR3 protein. The sample yields about 520,000 distinct CDR3 sequences, approximately 25% seen once. What was sequenced was blood. These receptors originate from a woman aged 25 to 39 with Graves' ophthalmopathy. CDR3s include the opening cysteine and the closing phenylalanine or tryptophan.

v_gene,CDR3aa
TRBV2,CASNEGSFTYEQYF
TRBV6-2/TRBV6-3,CASSYEETGIYGYTF
TRBV11-1,CASSPLGGKWLNTEAFF
TRBV28,CASLKLKGADQGYTF
TRBV12-3/TRBV12-4,CASSSAVRASYEQYF
TRBV12-3/TRBV12-4,CASTAQGALNTEAFF
TRBV19,CASDGSGTKYNSPLHF
TRBV19,CASTYSWGTDQPQHF
TRBV2,CASRSMTGTPVDNYGYTF
TRBV3-1,CASKKRESQETQYF
TRBV12-3/TRBV12-4,CATIAGGEQYF
TRBV5-5,CASSQRRTPTYEQYF
TRBV20-1,CSARSQGRPQHF
TRBV7-8,CASIEGQVNTEAFF
TRBV4-1,CASSQILAGETQYF
TRBV12-3/TRBV12-4,CASSLAGGNTEAFF
TRBV7-2,CASSSWETQYF
TRBV12-3/TRBV12-4,CASRAGGLGNTIYF
TRBV30,CAWRAGTEAFF
TRBV6-1,CASSRTGVVSYEQYF
TRBV15,CATSRDLGGNRPQHF
TRBV20-1,CSARDSQGAREAFF
TRBV7-2,CASRRQDVGNQPQHF
TRBV19,CASSPTRTGSYGYTF
TRBV12-3/TRBV12-4,CASTSGVRTEAFF
TRBV2,CASRGPQETQYF
TRBV12-3/TRBV12-4,CASSWYRVEQPQHF
TRBV11-1,CASSSRLGVAGELFF
TRBV12-3/TRBV12-4,CASSLDRVLEQYF
TRBV30,CVVNSDTEAFF
TRBV28,CASSLDAVGREQYF
TRBV11-2,CASSSRLISYEQYF
TRBV7-8,CASSVGPRGGGIQETQYF
TRBV7-2,CASSVSYSNQPQHF
TRBV6-2/TRBV6-3,CASKRTGPYVEQYF
TRBV28,CASSPLAVQETQYF
TRBV10-3,CATQTANTEAFF
TRBV5-6,CASSLSGRTYGYTF
TRBV6-1,CASSEVAGRVDGYTF
TRBV27,CASSPRAGPSGYTF
TRBV7-3,CASRKDRNYGYTF
TRBV5-6,CASSLQKGASTPLHF
TRBV28,CASSLTVGTYEQYF
TRBV6-1,CASSVQEWVSNQPQHF
TRBV2,CASSREVEAFF
TRBV20-1,CSVLMTGEGYGYTF
TRBV12-3/TRBV12-4,CASRSGTGGLSGELFF
TRBV29-1,CSVAYRRDYEQYF
TRBV6-5,CASHYAGTGAYEQYF
TRBV30,CAWSVPRIRGSSYEQYF
TRBV6-2/TRBV6-3,CASSPPSGGGEGNQPQHF
TRBV11-3,CASSFGENRGRTEAFF
TRBV28,CASSLPGFRVAFF
TRBV12-3/TRBV12-4,CASSPSGTSPVAFF